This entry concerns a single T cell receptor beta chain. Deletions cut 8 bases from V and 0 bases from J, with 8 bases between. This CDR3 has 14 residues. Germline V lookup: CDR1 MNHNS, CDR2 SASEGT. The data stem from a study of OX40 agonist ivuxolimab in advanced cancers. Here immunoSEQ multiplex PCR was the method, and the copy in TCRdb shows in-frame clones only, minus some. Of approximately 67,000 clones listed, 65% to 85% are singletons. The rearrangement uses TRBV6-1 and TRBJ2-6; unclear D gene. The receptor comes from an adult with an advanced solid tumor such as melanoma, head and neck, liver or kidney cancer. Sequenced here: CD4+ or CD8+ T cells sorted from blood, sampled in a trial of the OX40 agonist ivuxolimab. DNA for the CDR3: TGTGCCAGCCTGGCACCCTCTGGGGCCAACGTCCTGACTTTC. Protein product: CASLAPSGANVLTF.